This T cell receptor beta chain was documented in a study of T cells in localized non-small cell lung cancer. Findings of the study overall: Of the top 100 tumor clones, median around 62 were in adjacent lung, 25 to 30 among its top 100. There was higher T cell clonality in uninvolved adjacent lung than in tumor, and it was highest there.

The germline gives CDR1 SGHRS, CDR2 YFSETQ. The CDR3 contains 16 residues. The V and J ends lost 0 bases and 2 bases, in that order; junction bases with no gene match: 5. With respect to this clone: The antigen is not known.

The table came from immunoSEQ multiplex PCR; TCRdb's copy has only in-frame clones and leaves some out. The data contain approximately 26,000 clones, 81% of them singletons. The sample was peripheral blood, taken before any cancer treatment. The sequence was collected from a man aged 40-75 years with stage III squamous cell lung carcinoma. J is TRBJ1-3 and V is TRBV5-1; 7 bases map to TRBD1. The CDR3 nucleotides are TGCGCCAGCAGCTTGGCCCGACAGGGAGCTGGAAACACCATATATTTT. Translation: CASSLARQGAGNTIYF.